The sequence of this T cell receptor beta chain was determined in a study of T cells after yellow fever vaccination. A single record per CDR3 protein comes from TCRdb applying MiXCR to the 5' RACE reads. Among 360,000 or so distinct CDR3 sequences, 11% were seen once, and the ten largest hold more than 15%. Remarks on this clonotype: What it binds is unknown.

Germline V gene data show CDR1 as MNHEY and CDR2 as SVGEGT. Deletions cut 10 bases from V and 3 bases from J, with 8 bases between. The CDR3 has 11 residues. Overall study results and limits: There was a small share of clonotypes that showed up in both the CD4 and CD8 compartments. Post-booster repertoires contained most primary-vaccination clones again (roughly 95% CD4, 88% CD8). The secondary response showed a weaker magnitude and a faster peak, day 5 versus 15.

The sample consisted of PBMCs, taken on the day of the first yellow fever vaccination. This chain uses TRBV6-2 or TRBV6-3 with TRBJ2-3; D unclear. The receptor was derived from a man between 18 and 29 years old who received the YFV17D yellow fever vaccine. The CDR3 bases are TGTGCCACCCTACAGACAGATACGCAGTATTTT. This translates into CATLQTDTQYF.